The 17 T cell receptor beta chains in this list originate from one sample, sequenced in a study of T cell responses to AZD1222 COVID-19 vaccine. TCRdb's table, derived via immunoSEQ multiplex PCR, lists solely in-frame clones and lacks some. The sample holds approximately 100,000 clones, around 90% seen once. Sample: peripheral blood, taken on day 0 of AZD1222 vaccination. The receptors come from an adult in good health.

The chain recombines TRBV5-1 with TRBJ2-2, with D unresolved. The CDR3 has 15 amino acids. Germline V lookup: CDR1 SGHRS, CDR2 YFSETQ. Trimming removed 0 bases from V and 3 bases from J, with 9 bases in between. DNA of the CDR3: TGCGCCAGCAGCTTGGGTATAGGAGACACCGGGGAGCTGTTTTTT. This encodes CASSLGIGDTGELFF. The full variable domain, in which reference TRBV5-1 and TRBJ2-2 provide the parts outside the CDR3, is KAGVTQTPRYLIKTRGQQVTLSCSPISGHRSVSWYQQTPGQGLQFLFEYFSETQRNKGNFPGRFSGRQFSNSRSEMNVSTLELGDSALYLCASSLGIGDTGELFFGEGSRLTVL.

This rearrangement joins TRBV2 to TRBJ2-7; a weak D match, TRBD1 (6 bases). This CDR3 region has 13 residues. Germline assignment: CDR1 SNHLY and CDR2 FYNNEI. V gave up 7 bases and J gave up 3 bases, with 13 bases separating them. This CDR3 reads CASKGDKYYEQYF. The DNA for the CDR3 is TGTGCCAGCAAAGGGGACAAATACTACGAGCAGTACTTC.

This rearrangement joins TRBV20-1 to TRBJ1-1; D possibly corresponds to TRBD1 (5 bases). Germline lookup yields CDR1 DFQATT and CDR2 SNEGSKA (reference sequence). Trimming took off 3 bases at V and 4 bases at J, with 15 bases between the two ends. The CDR3 totals 14 residues. CDR3 region: CSASSGNTGTEAFF. The CDR3 coding sequence is TGCAGTGCTAGTTCAGGGAATACGGGCACTGAAGCTTTCTTT.

This sequence joins TRBV30 and TRBJ1-4; D gene ambiguous. Germline assignment: CDR1 GTSNPN and CDR2 SVGIG (reference sequence). The ends were cut back, 0 bases at V and 0 bases at J, with 2 bases in the middle. The CDR3 sequence is 13 residues long. The CDR3 region is CAWSVTTNEKLFF. The CDR3 bases are TGTGCCTGGAGTGTTACAACTAATGAAAAACTGTTTTTT.

The chain has TRBV6-2 or TRBV6-3 and TRBJ1-5; D may be TRBD1 (6 bases). CDR1 MNHEY and CDR2 SVGEGT come from the germline V gene. V was clipped by 2 bases and J by 0 bases, with 8 bases between them. There are 15 residues in the CDR3. The CDR3 loop is CASSYGGASNQPQHF. CDR3 nucleotides: TGTGCCAGCAGTTACGGGGGCGCTAGCAATCAGCCCCAGCATTTT.

The chain is built from TRBV15 and TRBJ1-2; D ambiguous. Germline V gene lookup returns CDR1 LNHNV and CDR2 YYDKDF (reference sequence). V dropped 1 base and J dropped 4 bases, with 10 bases sitting between them. The CDR3 runs 14 residues. Here the CDR3 reads CATSRVSQVYGYTF. CDR3 bases: TGTGCCACCAGCAGAGTGAGTCAGGTCTATGGCTACACCTTC.

The chain joins TRBV19 to TRBJ1-2, with unresolved D. CDR1 and CDR2 from the germline V gene are LNHDA and SQIVND (reference sequence). The length of the CDR3 is 14 residues. Trimming stripped 3 bases from V and 1 base from J, with 9 bases between. Here the CDR3 DNA reads TGTGCCAGTAGTATCTCTGCGGATAACTATGGCTACACCTTC. It specifies CASSISADNYGYTF. The full variable domain, rest sourced from reference TRBV19 and TRBJ1-2, is DGGITQSPKYLFRKEGQNVTLSCEQNLNHDAMYWYRQDPGQGLRLIYYSQIVNDFQKGDIAEGYSVSREKKESFPLTVTSAQKNPTAFYLCASSISADNYGYTFGSGTRLTVV.

The chain joins TRBV6-5 to TRBJ2-7, with TRBD1 matching 7 bases. CDR1 is MNHEY and CDR2 is SVGAGI in the germline V gene. This CDR3 is 13 amino acids long. The trim removed 10 bases at V and 5 bases at J, leaving 11 bases unmatched. The DNA of the CDR3 is TGTGCCACCGATTCCTACCAGGGGGACGAGCAGTACTTC. Its protein is CATDSYQGDEQYF.

This sequence joins TRBV2 and TRBJ2-4; D is unclear. This CDR3 is 16 amino acids long. Between the trimmed V and J ends, which lost 6 bases and 2 bases, there was a span of 17 bases. Germline CDR1 and CDR2: SNHLY and FYNNEI. The CDR3 nucleotides are TGTGCCAGCAGAGGCGCGGTCCAGTGGACCAAAAACATTCAGTACTTC. It specifies CASRGAVQWTKNIQYF.

The count of this clone is one. The J gene is TRBJ1-2, the V gene TRBV3-1 (or the pseudogene TRBV3-2); TRBD1 agrees at 7 bases. The length of the CDR3 is 14 residues. Per the germline V gene, CDR1 is LGHDT and CDR2 is YNNKEL (reference sequence). Germline trimming cut 2 bases from V and 8 bases from J; bases unmatched to any gene: 8. CDR3 DNA: TGTGCCAGCAGCCAACCGGAGGGGGCGCGAGGCTACACCTTC. As protein: CASSQPEGARGYTF.

A note on this clone: A junction end diverges from the germline sequence, so it may reflect a read error. V gene TRBV5-1 combines with J gene TRBJ2-5; the match to TRBD2 covers 12 bases. The CDR3 is 16 amino acids. Per germline, CDR1 SGHRS and CDR2 YFSETQ. DNA for the CDR3: TGCGCCAGCAGCTTCTCACTAGCGGGAGGCCAAGAGGCCCAGTACTTC. It is translated as CASSFSLAGGQEAQYF.

V and J are TRBV7-2 and TRBJ2-5; no firm D call. Between the trimmed V and J ends, which lost 3 bases and 4 bases, there was a span of 6 bases. CDR1 is SGHTA, CDR2 FQGNSA, per germline. This CDR3 has 12 amino acids. The CDR3 loop is CASSLDGETQYF. The CDR3 DNA is TGTGCCAGCAGCTTGGACGGAGAGACCCAGTACTTC.

The genes are TRBV19 and TRBJ1-5; D is uncertain. Germline V gene data show CDR1 as LNHDA and CDR2 as SQIVND (reference sequence). This CDR3 spans 13 amino acids. V lost 5 bases to trimming and J lost 7 bases, with 12 bases between them. CDR3 region: CASSSTTGQPQHF. Here the CDR3 DNA reads TGTGCCAGTAGTTCTACTACGGGGCAGCCCCAGCATTTT.

The J gene is TRBJ1-2, the V gene TRBV27, with 7 nucleotides matching TRBD1. This CDR3 is built from 13 residues. The germline V gene encodes CDR1 MNHEY and CDR2 SMNVEV (reference sequence). With 3 bases clipped from V and 6 bases from J, the junction kept 4 bases outside the gene matches. In DNA, the CDR3 is TGTGCCAGCAGTTTGTCCAGGGGGAATGGCTACACCTTC. Its protein product is CASSLSRGNGYTF.

The chain couples TRBV7-2 to TRBJ1-2; D call uncertain. Between the trimmed V and J ends, which lost 3 bases and 4 bases, there was a span of 15 bases. Germline V CDR1 and CDR2: SGHTA, FQGNSA. The length of the CDR3 is 15 residues. The CDR3 bases are TGTGCCAGCAGCTTGAGACGGGCTTCGATCTATGGCTACACCTTC. It codes for CASSLRRASIYGYTF.

The chain joins TRBV25-1 to TRBJ2-7; the match to TRBD1 covers 8 bases. In germline, CDR1 is MGHDK, CDR2 SYGVNS. Losses at the gene ends were 1 base for V and 4 bases for J; bases not matched to a gene: 6. This CDR3 region has 15 residues. The CDR3 DNA follows: TGTGCCAGCAGTGAATTATGGACAGGGCGATACGAGCAGTACTTC. Its translation: CASSELWTGRYEQYF.

V and J are TRBV7-2 and TRBJ1-5; maybe TRBD1 (5 bases). With 0 bases removed from V and 5 bases from J, the gap between germline ends came to 5 bases. The CDR3 has 13 residues. Germline CDR1 SGHTA, CDR2 FQGNSA. This CDR3 is CASSLAGDQPQHF. The CDR3, as DNA: TGTGCCAGCAGCTTAGCGGGGGATCAGCCCCAGCATTTT.